Below are 23 T cell receptor beta chains sequenced from a single sample in a study of T cells in Graves' hyperthyroidism and ophthalmopathy. Template material for amplifying TCR beta CDR3 regions consisted of RNA transcripts. During a first-round RT-PCR of the TCR CDR3, the HTBI primer set was used. TCRdb reprocessed the multiplex PCR reads via MiXCR and lists one record per CDR3 protein. The profile shows 350,000 to 400,000 distinct CDR3 sequences, 15% of them singletons. Sequenced material: blood. These receptors all stem from a woman between 25 and 40 years old with Graves' hyperthyroidism.

Only one count was recorded for this clonotype. This may come from a read error, since a much larger clone is one base off. This chain connects TRBV2 to TRBJ1-5, with a weak D call TRBD1 (5 bases). The CDR3 consists of 16 residues. V was clipped by 6 bases and J by 6 bases, with 21 bases between them. The V gene's germline CDR1 is SNHLY and CDR2 FYNNEI. CDR3 sequence: CASRAGIGTWGQPQHF. DNA of the CDR3: TGTGCCAGCAGAGCCGGGATAGGGACCTGGGGTCAGCCCCAGCATTTT.

This clonotype was seen repeatedly, ten times or more. The chain has TRBV2 and TRBJ2-1; no firm D call. Germline CDR1 is SNHLY and CDR2 is FYNNEI. The CDR3 runs 13 residues. Trimming stripped 7 bases from V and 5 bases from J, with 12 bases between. The CDR3 DNA is TGTGCCAGCACTACCTACTTGGACAATGAGCAGTTCTTC. As protein: CASTTYLDNEQFF.

This clonotype was observed a few times. V usage is TRBV9 and J usage is TRBJ2-7; TRBD1 matches 7 bases. Germline-derived CDR1 and CDR2 are SGDLS and YYNGEE. V lost 1 base, J lost 3 bases, and 4 bases stayed unmatched. The CDR3 is 14 amino acids. As DNA, the CDR3 is TGTGCCAGCAGCGTAAACTCAGGGGGCTACGAGCAGTACTTC. As protein: CASSVNSGGYEQYF.

This clonotype was seen many times. The genes are TRBV2 and TRBJ2-3; 8 positions agree with TRBD2. The CDR3 consists of 13 residues. The V gene end was trimmed by 9 bases and the J gene end by 8 bases; junction bases not matched to a gene: 10. The V gene's germline CDR1 is SNHLY and CDR2 FYNNEI. This CDR3 reads CASGMAGGGTQYF. In DNA form, the CDR3 reads TGTGCCAGTGGGATGGCGGGAGGAGGTACGCAGTATTTT.

The chain combines TRBV14 with TRBJ2-5; no firm D call. The V end was cut by 4 bases, the J end by 4 bases, with 10 bases between. CDR3 size: 13 residues. Germline V CDR1 and CDR2: SGHDN, FVKESK. For the CDR3, the DNA is TGTGCCAGCAGCCCACATATTGGAGAGACCCAGTACTTC. Its protein is CASSPHIGETQYF.

This clonotype has ten or more counts. The chain joins TRBV6-2 or TRBV6-3 to TRBJ2-1; the match to TRBD2 covers 7 bases. J gave up 3 bases and V 6 bases, and 5 bases lay outside the gene matches. Germline V CDR1 and CDR2: MNHEY, SVGEGT. This CDR3 region has 14 residues. The DNA for the CDR3 is TGTGCCAGCAGGGCGGGAGAGAGCTACAATGAGCAGTTCTTC. Translated, it gives CASRAGESYNEQFF.

This clonotype was seen many times. This chain joins TRBV7-9 and TRBJ1-3; D is unresolved. Germline V gene sequence: CDR1 SEHNR, CDR2 FQNEAQ (reference sequence). V shed 3 bases and J shed 3 bases, with 9 bases lying between them. This CDR3 spans 14 amino acids. The CDR3 loop reads CASSLGRLGNTIYF. Written as DNA, the CDR3 is TGTGCCAGCAGCTTGGGCAGGCTTGGAAACACCATATATTTT.

Points on this clonotype: A much more abundant neighbour one base away suggests this may be a read error. The V gene is TRBV3-1, the J gene TRBJ2-1; D is unclear. The J call is doubtful: the DNA matches TRBJ2-7 better. The CDR3 has 12 amino acids. Germline lookup yields CDR1 LGHDT and CDR2 YNNKEL (reference sequence). Here the CDR3 DNA reads TGTGCCAGCAGCGTCACCTACAATGAGCAGTACTTC. Its translation: CASSVTYNEQYF.

CDR3 in DNA: TGTGCCAGCAGCGTAGAGCGGGGGAACTATGGCTACACCTTC. Residues: CASSVERGNYGYTF. The V gene is TRBV9, the J gene TRBJ1-2, with D tentatively TRBD1 (5 bases). The CDR3 loop spans 14 amino acids. Germline V gene lookup returns CDR1 SGDLS and CDR2 YYNGEE. Trimming left V 0 bases short and J 2 bases short, with 8 bases between.

V is TRBV6-1 and J is TRBJ1-5; a weak D match, TRBD1 (5 bases). The length of the CDR3 is 16 residues. Per germline, CDR1 MNHNS and CDR2 SASEGT. The germline V and J ends were trimmed by 9 bases and 2 bases, with 20 bases remaining between them. The DNA for the CDR3 is TGTGCCAGTCGAGGCCCGGGGGGAGGGGGCAATCAGCCCCAGCATTTT. It yields the protein CASRGPGGGGNQPQHF.

The chain employs TRBV7-6 and TRBJ1-1, with a possible D match to TRBD1 (6 bases). Deletions cut 5 bases from V and 2 bases from J, with 21 bases between. The CDR3 length is 17 residues. Germline values: CDR1 SGHVS, CDR2 FNYEAQ. The CDR3 loop is CASSPSTGRGRNTEAFF. The CDR3 nucleotides read TGTGCCAGCAGCCCCTCAACGGGGCGGGGGCGAAACACTGAAGCTTTCTTT.

This clonotype was observed a handful of times. The chain carries TRBV19 and TRBJ2-4; weak D call: TRBD1 (5 bases). Trimming removed 5 bases from V and 2 bases from J, with 16 bases in between. CDR1 and CDR2 (germline): LNHDA, SQIVND (reference sequence). This CDR3 is 16 amino acids long. CDR3 loop: CASSFGQGSSKNIQYF. For the CDR3, the DNA is TGTGCCAGTAGTTTTGGGCAGGGCAGCTCCAAAAACATTCAGTACTTC.

The sample holds a few counts of this clonotype. This chain joins TRBV7-9 and TRBJ1-5, with D perhaps matching TRBD1 (6 bases). V dropped 5 bases and J dropped 3 bases, with 17 bases sitting between them. Germline V lookup: CDR1 SEHNR, CDR2 FQNEAQ (reference sequence). This CDR3 has 16 amino acids. CDR3 residues: CASSDTRQVFNQPQHF. The CDR3 coding sequence is TGTGCCAGCAGCGACACCCGACAGGTTTTCAATCAGCCCCAGCATTTT.

A few counts support this clonotype. V gene TRBV7-2 combines with J gene TRBJ2-7; D unresolved. The CDR3 sequence is 13 residues long. Germline assignment: CDR1 SGHTA and CDR2 FQGNSA. Trimming stripped 5 bases from V and 3 bases from J, with 11 bases between. CDR3 sequence reads: CASSKKSDYEQYF. As DNA, the CDR3 is TGTGCCAGCAGCAAAAAGTCTGACTACGAGCAGTACTTC.

CDR3 amino acids: CASSLGLAGYSYNEQFF. CDR3 nucleotide sequence: TGTGCCAGCAGCTTGGGACTAGCGGGATACTCCTACAATGAGCAGTTCTTC. This chain connects TRBV7-2 to TRBJ2-1, with TRBD2 identical over 13 bases. The J segment lost 0 bases and the V segment lost 3 bases, leaving 2 bases of the junction unmatched. The CDR3 covers 17 residues. Germline V gene lookup returns CDR1 SGHTA and CDR2 FQGNSA.

The chain has TRBV2 and TRBJ2-3; D is ambiguous. The CDR3 has 14 residues. Trimming pared 7 bases from V and 0 bases from J, leaving 11 bases between. Germline V gene data show CDR1 as SNHLY and CDR2 as FYNNEI. The CDR3 spells CASNSRRSTDTQYF. The CDR3 coding sequence is TGTGCCAGCAATTCGAGACGTAGCACAGATACGCAGTATTTT.

This clonotype was picked up many times. The chain is built from TRBV12-3 or TRBV12-4 and TRBJ2-5, with D possibly being TRBD1 (6 bases). Trimming left V 4 bases short and J 0 bases short, with 9 bases between. This CDR3 is 14 amino acids long. The CDR3 region has the DNA TGTGCCAGCAGTTCGCAGGGGTACCAAGAGACCCAGTACTTC. It specifies CASSSQGYQETQYF.

As to this clonotype: Given a much more abundant clone one base away, this may be a read error. The chain carries TRBV28 and TRBJ2-1; possibly TRBD2 for D (6 bases). CDR3 length: 14 residues. CDR1 and CDR2 from the germline V gene are MDHEN and SYDVKM. CDR3 coding DNA: TGTGCCAGCAGTGGGGGATCGGGGGTCAATGCGCAGTTCTTC. Translating it yields CASSGGSGVNAQFF.

Many counts were recorded for this clonotype. The chain combines TRBV6-5 with TRBJ1-2, with 8 positions matching TRBD1. Germline CDR1 reads MNHEY; CDR2 reads SVGAGI. The CDR3 covers 15 residues. The trim removed 0 bases at V and 4 bases at J, leaving 4 bases unmatched. The CDR3 DNA follows: TGTGCCAGCAGTTACTCGGCAGGGGGCAGCTATGGCTACACCTTC. Its protein product is CASSYSAGGSYGYTF.

This clonotype showed up many times. This chain links TRBV10-3 with TRBJ1-4; D gene ambiguous. With 4 bases removed from V and 8 bases from J, the gap between germline ends came to 14 bases. The length of the CDR3 is 14 residues. Germline lookup yields CDR1 ENHRY and CDR2 SYGVKD. The CDR3 protein is CAISGAVTREKLFF. The CDR3 DNA is TGTGCCATCAGTGGGGCGGTTACACGGGAAAAACTGTTTTTT.

This clonotype was seen once. This may come from a read error, since a much larger clone is one base off. The rearrangement joins TRBV6-5 to TRBJ1-1; D is unclear. The germline V gene encodes CDR1 MNHEY and CDR2 SVGAGI. V was clipped by 0 bases and J by 4 bases, with 6 bases between them. The CDR3 consists of 13 residues. CDR3 region: CASSYSILTEAFF. Here the CDR3 DNA reads TGTGCCAGCAGTTACTCGATCCTCACTGAAGCTTTCTTT.

The chain couples TRBV2 to TRBJ2-2; the match to TRBD1 covers 8 bases. This CDR3 spans 14 amino acids. Per the germline V gene, CDR1 is SNHLY and CDR2 is FYNNEI. The junction had 6 bases not matched to a gene; V was cut back by 7 bases and J by 5 bases. The CDR3 DNA follows: TGTGCCAGCACCGGCCAGGGGGCAACCGGGGAGCTGTTTTTT. Its translation is CASTGQGATGELFF.

The table lists this clonotype with many counts. The chain joins TRBV18 to TRBJ1-2, with D perhaps TRBD1 (6 bases). CDR1 KGHSH and CDR2 LQKENI come from the germline V gene. Trimming stripped 1 base from V and 0 bases from J, with 15 bases between. The CDR3 sequence is 17 residues long. The CDR3 reads CASSPQSRRGTNYGYTF. CDR3 DNA: TGTGCCAGCTCACCACAGAGTCGAAGGGGGACTAACTATGGCTACACCTTC.